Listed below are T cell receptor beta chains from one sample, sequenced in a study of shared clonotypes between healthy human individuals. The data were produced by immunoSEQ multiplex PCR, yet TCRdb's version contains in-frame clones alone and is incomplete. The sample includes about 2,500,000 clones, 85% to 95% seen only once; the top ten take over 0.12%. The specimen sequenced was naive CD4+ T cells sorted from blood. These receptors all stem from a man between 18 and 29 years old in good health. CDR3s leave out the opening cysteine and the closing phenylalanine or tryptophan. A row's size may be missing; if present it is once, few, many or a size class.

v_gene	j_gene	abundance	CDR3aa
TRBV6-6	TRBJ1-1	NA	ASSDGTVNTEAF
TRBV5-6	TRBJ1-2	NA	ASSVFEVYGYT
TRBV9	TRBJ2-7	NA	ASSASPGALTYEQY
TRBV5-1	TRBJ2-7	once	ASSPQGARGDEQY
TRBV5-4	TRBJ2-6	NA	ASSGAGANVLT
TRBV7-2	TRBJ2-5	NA	ASSYGTGETQY
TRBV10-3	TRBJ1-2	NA	AISEGQGARGNGYT
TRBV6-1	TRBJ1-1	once	ASSEPRGRTEAF
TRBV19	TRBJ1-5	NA	ASSSGQYQPQH
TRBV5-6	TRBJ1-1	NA	ASSLYGQGTEAF
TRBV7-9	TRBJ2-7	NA	ASSLDPSSYEQY
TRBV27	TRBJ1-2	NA	ATNDGNYGYT
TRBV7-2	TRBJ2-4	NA	ASSLATDSFGGIQY
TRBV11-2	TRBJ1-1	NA	ASSFFRGQSNTEAF
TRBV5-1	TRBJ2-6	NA	ASSPKQGLGTSGANVLT
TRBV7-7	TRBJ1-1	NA	ASSLLRDTEAF
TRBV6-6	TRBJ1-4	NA	ASRWTGKSNEKLF
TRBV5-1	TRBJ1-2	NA	ASSLQGASIPNYGYT
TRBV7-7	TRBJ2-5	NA	ASSLVGAQETQY
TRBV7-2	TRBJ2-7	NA	ASSQLAGGPHEQY
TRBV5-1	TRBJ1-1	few	ASSFDGNTEAF
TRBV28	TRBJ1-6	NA	ASSPDSHNSPLH
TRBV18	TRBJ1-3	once	ASSKPGQDSGNTIY
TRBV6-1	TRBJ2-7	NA	ASKGTGGNEQY
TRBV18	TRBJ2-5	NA	ASSPRQETQY